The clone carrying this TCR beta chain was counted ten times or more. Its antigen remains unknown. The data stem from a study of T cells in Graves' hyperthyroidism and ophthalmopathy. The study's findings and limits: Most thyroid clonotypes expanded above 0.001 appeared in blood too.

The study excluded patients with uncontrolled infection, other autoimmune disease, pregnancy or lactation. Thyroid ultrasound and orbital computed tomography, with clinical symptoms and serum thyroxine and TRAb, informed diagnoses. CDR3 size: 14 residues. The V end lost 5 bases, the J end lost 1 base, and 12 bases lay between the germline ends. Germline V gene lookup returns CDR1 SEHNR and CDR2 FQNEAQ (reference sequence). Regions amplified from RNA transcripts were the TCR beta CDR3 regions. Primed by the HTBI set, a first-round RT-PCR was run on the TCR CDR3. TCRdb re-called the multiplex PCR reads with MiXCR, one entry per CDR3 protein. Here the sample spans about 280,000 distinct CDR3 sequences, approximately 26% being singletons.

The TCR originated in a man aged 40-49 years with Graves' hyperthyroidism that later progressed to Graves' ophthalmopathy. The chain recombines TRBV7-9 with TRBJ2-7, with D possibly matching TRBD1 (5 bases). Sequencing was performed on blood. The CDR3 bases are TGTGCCAGCAGCCATACAGGACGATCCTACGAGCAGTACTTC. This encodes CASSHTGRSYEQYF.